This T cell receptor beta chain came from a study of blood T cell repertoires in COVID-19. The authors' processing: The authors estimated nucleated cell counts from reference gene primer amplification. TCRdb keeps only in-frame clones here, not all; method: immunoSEQ multiplex PCR. The DNA gave D and trimming, while V, J and clone size come from that table. The sample has some 200,000 clones, around 84% seen once; the top ten hold around 5.7%. Germline values: CDR1 SGHTS, CDR2 YDEGEE. This CDR3 has 16 amino acids. This clonotype originated in a man aged 80 or over with acute or convalescent COVID-19. The chain is built from TRBV5-8 and TRBJ2-7; 12 bases are a match to TRBD1. Material: peripheral blood. In DNA, the CDR3 is TGTGCCAGCAGCTTTCTTGGGACAGGGGGCTCCAACGAGCAGTACGTC. It is translated as CASSFLGTGGSNEQYV.